This T cell receptor (beta chain) came from a study of T cell repertoires in cytomegalovirus infection. Looking at the study overall: Public signatures in TCR beta pointed to CMV infection and matching HLA type.

Regarding the study as a whole: Accumulated public TCR beta family frequency recognized individuals carrying CMV together with the relevant HLA. The ex vivo response was dominated by HLA-C-restricted CMV-specific TCR beta clonotypes.

The sample holds many counts of this clonotype. Its antigen is unidentified. There are 16 residues in the CDR3. Germline V gene lookup returns CDR1 MNHEY and CDR2 SVGAGI. Trimming cost V 0 bases and J 3 bases; bases outside gene matches: 7. From the reads, TCRdb called clonotypes with MiXCR, one entry per CDR3 protein. The sample gives more than 85,000 distinct CDR3 sequences, more than 15% of which show up once; 8% is in the top ten. The TCR was taken from a human donor in good health (CMV status not recorded). Some clones in this sample may be carry-over from other donors' samples. What was sequenced was PBMCs. The chain has TRBV6-5 and TRBJ1-1, with TRBD1 matching 7 bases. The CDR3 DNA reads as TGTGCCAGCAGTTACTCGAACAGGGGAATGCACACTGAAGCTTTCTTT. This translates into CASSYSNRGMHTEAFF.